Given below is one T cell receptor beta chain in context. Its antigen is undetermined. Germline lookup yields CDR1 SEHNR and CDR2 FQNEAQ (reference sequence). Trimming removed 6 bases at V and 5 bases at J, with 17 bases between. CDR3 length equals 15 residues. This sample stems from a study of cytomegalovirus exposure and HLA in healthy donors. Findings and limits, study-wide: Excluded were some V segments that proved indistinguishable, including TRBV6-2 and TRBV6-3. Prior analysis indicated that the majority of TCR beta V segments exhibited productivity approximately 87% or approximately 30% of the time. An analysis that was carried out later associated 16,951 TCR beta sequences with HLA alleles at 0.05 false discovery rate.

Vbeta (60) and Jbeta (13) primers were used in the PCR. Using immunoSEQ multiplex PCR, the repertoire was profiled, and TCRdb retains in-frame clones only, with some absent. Counted here are about 190,000 clones, over 80% occurring once; the ten biggest clones make up 0.95% to 1.5%. The gene calls are TRBV7-9 and TRBJ2-1; no definite D call. Sequenced sample: PBMCs. This clonotype was obtained from a boy aged 2 to 10 in good health and CMV-seronegative. CDR3 protein: CASRSPEAGHNEQFF. DNA of the CDR3: TGTGCCAGCAGGAGCCCAGAGGCTGGCCACAATGAGCAGTTCTTC.